This TCR beta chain comes out of a study of blood T cell repertoires in COVID-19. In the study overall: Specimens from acute and convalescent COVID-19 originated in the United States, Italy and Spain. Sources were T cells, B-cell-depleted T cells, or PBMCs; the material itself was cDNA or gDNA.

Authors' methods: By means of reference gene primer amplification, nucleated cell counts were estimated. TCRdb keeps only in-frame clones here, not all; method: immunoSEQ multiplex PCR. Clonal size and the V and J genes are those of that table, whereas D and trimming came from the DNA. This sample yields over 450,000 clones, of which roughly nine tenths are seen a single time; 7.5% to 9.5% belongs to the top ten. Enrolment of Seattle patients took place during active infection, and they were followed longitudinally. This clonotype was obtained from a woman aged 45-65 years with COVID-19, enrolled during active disease. The sequencing input was peripheral blood.

The CDR3 spells CASTRDPAGGPMHEQFF. The CDR3 nucleotides read TGCGCCAGCACCCGTGATCCTGCGGGGGGGCCAATGCATGAGCAGTTCTTC. The rearrangement uses TRBV5-1 and TRBJ2-1, with 9 bases matching TRBD2. Germline values: CDR1 SGHRS, CDR2 YFSETQ. V was clipped by 6 bases and J by 8 bases; unmatched bases: 18. This CDR3 has 17 residues.